These T cell receptor beta chains were read from a single sample in a study of cytomegalovirus exposure and HLA in healthy donors. Produced via immunoSEQ multiplex PCR; TCRdb's table is partial and in-frame only. The profile shows about 190,000 clones, approximately 83% of them singletons. What was sequenced was PBMCs. These receptors all stem from a woman aged 18-29 years in good health and CMV-seropositive. Both conserved end residues are part of each CDR3. The order of the fields is CDR3 length, J gene, V gene, CDR3 protein.

cdr3_length: 11
j_call: TRBJ2-7
v_call: TRBV7-7
cdr3_aa: CASSPAYEQYF

cdr3_length: 13
j_call: TRBJ1-5
v_call: TRBV5-1
cdr3_aa: CASSLGQNQPQHF

cdr3_length: 17
j_call: TRBJ2-1
v_call: TRBV4-2
cdr3_aa: CASSQVDSGGSYNEQFF

cdr3_length: 13
j_call: TRBJ2-3
v_call: TRBV7-9
cdr3_aa: CASPGLELDTQYF

cdr3_length: 22
j_call: TRBJ2-5
v_call: TRBV27
cdr3_aa: CASSLRRGGWGVTSRIPETQYF

cdr3_length: 15
j_call: TRBJ2-1
v_call: TRBV7-8
cdr3_aa: CASIHAKPIGNEQFF

cdr3_length: 13
j_call: TRBJ1-2
v_call: TRBV29-1
cdr3_aa: CSVRQGGRGGYTF

cdr3_length: 17
j_call: TRBJ2-1
v_call: TRBV5-1
cdr3_aa: CASSLAYSGGYYNEQFF

cdr3_length: 16
j_call: TRBJ1-2
v_call: TRBV4-2
cdr3_aa: CASSQALGTGDYGYTF

cdr3_length: 15
j_call: TRBJ1-1
v_call: TRBV9
cdr3_aa: CASSGSGTGHTEAFF